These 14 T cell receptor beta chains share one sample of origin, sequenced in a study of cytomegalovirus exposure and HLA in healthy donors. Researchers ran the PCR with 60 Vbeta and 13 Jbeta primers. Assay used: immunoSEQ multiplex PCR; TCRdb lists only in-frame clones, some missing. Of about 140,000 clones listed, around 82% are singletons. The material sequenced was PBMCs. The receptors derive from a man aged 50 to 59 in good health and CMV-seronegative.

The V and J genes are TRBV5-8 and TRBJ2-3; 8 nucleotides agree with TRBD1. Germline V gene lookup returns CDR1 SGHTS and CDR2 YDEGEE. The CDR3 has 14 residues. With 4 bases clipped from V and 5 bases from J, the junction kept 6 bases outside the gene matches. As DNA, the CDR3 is TGTGCCAGCAGCCCTGGACAGGGAATAGATACGCAGTATTTT. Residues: CASSPGQGIDTQYF.

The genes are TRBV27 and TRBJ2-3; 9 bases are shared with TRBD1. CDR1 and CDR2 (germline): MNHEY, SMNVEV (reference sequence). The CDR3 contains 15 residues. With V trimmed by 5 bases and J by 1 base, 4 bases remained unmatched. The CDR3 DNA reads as TGTGCCAGCAGTGCACAGGGGGCGGGCACAGATACGCAGTATTTT. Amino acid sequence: CASSAQGAGTDTQYF.

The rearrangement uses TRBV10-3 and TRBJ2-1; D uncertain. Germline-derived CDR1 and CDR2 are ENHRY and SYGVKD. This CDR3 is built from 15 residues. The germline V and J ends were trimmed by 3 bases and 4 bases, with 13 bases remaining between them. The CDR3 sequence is CAISERDLLYNEQFF. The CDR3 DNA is TGTGCCATCAGTGAACGAGATCTCCTATACAATGAGCAGTTCTTC.

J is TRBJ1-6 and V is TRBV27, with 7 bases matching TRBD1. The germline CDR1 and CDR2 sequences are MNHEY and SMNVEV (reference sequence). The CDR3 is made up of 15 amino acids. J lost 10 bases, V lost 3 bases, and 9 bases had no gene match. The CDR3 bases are TGTGCCAGCAGTTTCCTTGGGACAGTGGGCTCACCCCTCCACTTT. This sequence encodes CASSFLGTVGSPLHF.

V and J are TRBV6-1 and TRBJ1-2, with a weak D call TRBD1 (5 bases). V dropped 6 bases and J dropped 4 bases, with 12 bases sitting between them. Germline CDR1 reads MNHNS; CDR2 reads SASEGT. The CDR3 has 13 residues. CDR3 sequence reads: CASSAGSGYGYTF. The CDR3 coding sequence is TGTGCCAGCAGCGCAGGGTCGGGCTATGGCTACACCTTC.

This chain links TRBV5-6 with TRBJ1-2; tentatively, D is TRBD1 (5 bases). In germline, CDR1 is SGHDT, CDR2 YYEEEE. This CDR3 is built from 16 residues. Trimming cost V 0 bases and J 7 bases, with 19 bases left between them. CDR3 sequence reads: CASSLVAGIGVGGYTF. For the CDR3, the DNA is TGTGCCAGCAGCTTGGTAGCGGGAATAGGGGTTGGTGGCTACACCTTC.

Written as DNA, the CDR3 is TGTGCCAGCAGTGCGGCCCCGGGCACCGGGGAGCTGTTTTTT. It specifies CASSAAPGTGELFF. The chain carries TRBV6-4 and TRBJ2-2; D remains unclear. The length of the CDR3 is 14 residues. From germline, CDR1 is MRHNA and CDR2 SNTAGT. V was clipped by 4 bases and J by 4 bases, with 10 bases between them.

The CDR3 here is CAWSWNILQDEQYF. CDR3 nucleotide sequence: TGTGCCTGGAGTTGGAATATTTTGCAGGACGAGCAGTACTTC. The rearrangement uses TRBV30 and TRBJ2-7; D is undetermined. The CDR3 is made up of 14 amino acids. Trimming pared 2 bases from V and 5 bases from J, leaving 16 bases between. Germline V lookup: CDR1 GTSNPN, CDR2 SVGIG (reference sequence).

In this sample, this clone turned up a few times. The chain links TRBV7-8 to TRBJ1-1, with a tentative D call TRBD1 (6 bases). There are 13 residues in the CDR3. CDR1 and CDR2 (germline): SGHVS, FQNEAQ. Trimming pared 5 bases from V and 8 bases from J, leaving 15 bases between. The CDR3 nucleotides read TGTGCCAGCAGCCCAAGAGAACAGGGCGAAGCTTTCTTT. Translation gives CASSPREQGEAFF.

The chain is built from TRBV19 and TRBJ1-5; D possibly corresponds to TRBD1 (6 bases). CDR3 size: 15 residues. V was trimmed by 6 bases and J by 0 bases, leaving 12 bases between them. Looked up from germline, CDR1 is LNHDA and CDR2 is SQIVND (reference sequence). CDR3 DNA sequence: TGTGCCAGTAGCGACAGGAAAAATAGCAATCAGCCCCAGCATTTT. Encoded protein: CASSDRKNSNQPQHF.

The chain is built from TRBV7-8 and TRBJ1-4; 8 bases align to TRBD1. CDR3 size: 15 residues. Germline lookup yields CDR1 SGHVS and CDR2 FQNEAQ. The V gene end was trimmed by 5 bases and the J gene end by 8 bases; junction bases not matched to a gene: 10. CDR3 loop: CASSPSGTGGEKLFF. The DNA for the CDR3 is TGTGCCAGCAGCCCATCCGGGACAGGTGGAGAAAAACTGTTTTTT.

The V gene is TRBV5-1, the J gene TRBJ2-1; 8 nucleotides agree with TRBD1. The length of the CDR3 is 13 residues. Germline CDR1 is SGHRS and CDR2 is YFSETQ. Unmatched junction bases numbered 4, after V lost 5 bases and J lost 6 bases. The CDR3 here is CASSGRGPNEQFF. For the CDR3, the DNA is TGCGCCAGCAGTGGCAGGGGGCCCAATGAGCAGTTCTTC.

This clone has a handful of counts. This CDR3 reads CASSKQESRGQETQYF. The DNA of the CDR3 is TGTGCCAGCAGCAAACAGGAGAGCAGGGGGCAAGAGACCCAGTACTTC. V and J are TRBV7-9 and TRBJ2-5, with 7 bases matching TRBD1. The CDR3 runs 16 residues. V was pared by 5 bases and J by 2 bases, with 11 bases of the junction left unmatched. CDR1 SEHNR and CDR2 FQNEAQ come from the germline V gene (reference sequence).

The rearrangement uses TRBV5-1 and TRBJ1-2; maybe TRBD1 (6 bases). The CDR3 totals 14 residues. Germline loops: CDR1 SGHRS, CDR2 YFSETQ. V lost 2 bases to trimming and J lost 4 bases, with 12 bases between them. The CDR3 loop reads CASSLQGQSYGYTF. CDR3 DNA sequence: TGCGCCAGCAGCTTACAAGGACAGAGCTATGGCTACACCTTC.